This entry describes one T cell receptor (beta chain). The antigen is undetermined. Germline CDR1 and CDR2: SGHRS and YFSETQ. This CDR3 is built from 16 residues. Between the trimmed V and J ends, which lost 1 base and 0 bases, there was a span of 11 bases. Antigen-specific CD4+ T cells were expanded with viral peptide pools in the ViraFEST assay before sequencing. Subsequent to about 10 days of culture, CD4+ T cells were isolated. Nobody among the vaccine recipients had prior SARS-CoV-2 infection (nucleocapsid antibodies were negative). Every well got over 1.5 million PBMC, which were grown with around 10 IU/ml IL-2 and roughly 9.3 ug/ml peptides. This sample is drawn from a study of vaccination effects on CD4 cells after COVID-19. Only in-frame clones appear in the TCRdb table, and some are missing; sequencing was by immunoSEQ multiplex PCR. The sample contains more than 20,000 clones, around 80% of which appear only once.

The specimen was CD4+ T cells from PBMCs cultured with HCoV-NL63 spike peptides, collected before COVID-19 vaccination. The clonotype comes from a human donor who received a COVID-19 vaccine. The chain uses TRBV5-1 and TRBJ2-4, with TRBD2 as a possible D gene (5 bases). CDR3 DNA: TGCGCCAGCAGCTTGTCTAGCATGATAGCCAAAAACATTCAGTACTTC. It translates to CASSLSSMIAKNIQYF.